Listed below are T cell receptor beta chains from one sample, sequenced in a study of blood T cell repertoires in COVID-19. Using immunoSEQ multiplex PCR, the repertoire was profiled, and TCRdb retains in-frame clones only, with some absent. The table records over 200,000 clones, 70% to 90% of them present only once. Source material: peripheral blood. These receptors all come from a human donor in a cohort sampled during active COVID-19. CDR3s include the opening cysteine and the closing phenylalanine or tryptophan. Fields, in order: clone size, J gene, V gene, D gene, CDR3 DNA, CDR3 protein. D genes are given only for firm matches. A clone size is listed for some rows: how often the clone was seen (once, few, many), or a class if it is expanded.

abundance: -; j_gene: TRBJ2-7; v_gene: TRBV4-2; d_gene: TRBD1; CDR3nt: TGTGCCAGCAGCCAAGATGGGACAGGGGAAAACGAGCAGTACTTC; CDR3aa: CASSQDGTGENEQYF
abundance: -; j_gene: TRBJ1-2; v_gene: TRBV6-5; d_gene: TRBD1; CDR3nt: TGTGCCAGCAGTTACTCATGGGACAGGGGAGGCGGCTACACCTTC; CDR3aa: CASSYSWDRGGGYTF
abundance: -; j_gene: TRBJ1-6; v_gene: TRBV9; d_gene: -; CDR3nt: TGTGCCAGCGGTTCAGGGATAATAGACTCACCCCTCCACTTT; CDR3aa: CASGSGIIDSPLHF
abundance: -; j_gene: TRBJ1-2; v_gene: TRBV28; d_gene: TRBD1; CDR3nt: TGTGCCACCCATCGACAGGGGTATGGCTACACCTTC; CDR3aa: CATHRQGYGYTF
abundance: -; j_gene: TRBJ2-3; v_gene: TRBV5-1; d_gene: TRBD1; CDR3nt: TGCGCCAGCAGCCTGGGACAGGGGTGGGGCACAGATACGCAGTATTTT; CDR3aa: CASSLGQGWGTDTQYF
abundance: -; j_gene: TRBJ2-7; v_gene: TRBV5-6; d_gene: TRBD1; CDR3nt: TGTGCCAGCAGCTTGGAACAGGGGAGCGACGAGCAGTACTTC; CDR3aa: CASSLEQGSDEQYF
abundance: -; j_gene: TRBJ1-2; v_gene: TRBV7-2; d_gene: -; CDR3nt: TGTGCCAGCAGCCCGAGACTATCCTATGGCTACACCTTC; CDR3aa: CASSPRLSYGYTF
abundance: -; j_gene: TRBJ2-7; v_gene: TRBV19; d_gene: TRBD1; CDR3nt: TGTGCCAGTAGCCCGACAGGGGGCTCCTACGAGCAGTACTTC; CDR3aa: CASSPTGGSYEQYF
abundance: -; j_gene: TRBJ1-3; v_gene: TRBV7-8; d_gene: -; CDR3nt: TGTGCCAGCAGCGGGGGGATCGCTGGAAACACCATATATTTT; CDR3aa: CASSGGIAGNTIYF
abundance: once; j_gene: TRBJ2-7; v_gene: TRBV28; d_gene: -; CDR3nt: TGTGCCAGCAGGGGGGGAGGATACTCCTACGAGCAGTACTTC; CDR3aa: CASRGGGYSYEQYF
abundance: -; j_gene: TRBJ1-5; v_gene: TRBV7-2; d_gene: -; CDR3nt: TGTGCCAGCAGCCCCGGAGGCTCGACTTGGGATAGGCCCCAGCATTTT; CDR3aa: CASSPGGSTWDRPQHF
abundance: -; j_gene: TRBJ1-2; v_gene: TRBV4-1; d_gene: -; CDR3nt: TGCGCCAGCAGCCCCACTACCGGGGATGGCTACACCTTC; CDR3aa: CASSPTTGDGYTF
abundance: -; j_gene: TRBJ1-5; v_gene: TRBV7-2; d_gene: TRBD1; CDR3nt: TGTGCCAGCAGGAATCCGGGACAGGGACAGCCCCAGCATTTT; CDR3aa: CASRNPGQGQPQHF
abundance: -; j_gene: TRBJ2-1; v_gene: TRBV28; d_gene: TRBD2; CDR3nt: TGTGCCAGCAGTTCCACCGGGACTATATACAATGAGCAGTTCTTC; CDR3aa: CASSSTGTIYNEQFF
abundance: -; j_gene: TRBJ1-5; v_gene: TRBV19; d_gene: TRBD1; CDR3nt: TGTGCCAGTAGTATAGATTACCCGGGACAGGGACAGGGGCCCCAGCATTTT; CDR3aa: CASSIDYPGQGQGPQHF
abundance: few; j_gene: TRBJ2-1; v_gene: TRBV6-2/TRBV6-3; d_gene: TRBD2; CDR3nt: TGTGCCAGCAGTTACGGCGGGAGTACCTACAATGAGCAGTTCTTC; CDR3aa: CASSYGGSTYNEQFF
abundance: -; j_gene: TRBJ1-6; v_gene: TRBV27; d_gene: -; CDR3nt: TGTGCCAGCAGTTTATTACGGTCACCCCTCCACTTT; CDR3aa: CASSLLRSPLHF
abundance: -; j_gene: TRBJ2-7; v_gene: TRBV27; d_gene: TRBD1; CDR3nt: TGTGCCAGCAGTTTCCGACAGGGATTCTCCTACGAGCAGTACTTC; CDR3aa: CASSFRQGFSYEQYF
abundance: -; j_gene: TRBJ1-1; v_gene: TRBV30; d_gene: TRBD1; CDR3nt: TGTGCCTGGAGTCCCGGACAGGCTAACACTGAAGCTTTCTTT; CDR3aa: CAWSPGQANTEAFF
abundance: few; j_gene: TRBJ1-2; v_gene: TRBV2; d_gene: -; CDR3nt: TGTGCCAGCATCACTAACCCCACGGTTCGCGGCTACACCTTC; CDR3aa: CASITNPTVRGYTF
abundance: -; j_gene: TRBJ2-5; v_gene: TRBV7-7; d_gene: -; CDR3nt: TGTGCCAGCAGCACGGGCAGCGGCATCCAAGAGACCCAGTACTTC; CDR3aa: CASSTGSGIQETQYF
abundance: -; j_gene: TRBJ1-6; v_gene: TRBV5-6; d_gene: -; CDR3nt: TGTGCCAGCAGTTCCCAGGGGTGGGGTAATTCACCCCTCCACTTT; CDR3aa: CASSSQGWGNSPLHF
abundance: -; j_gene: TRBJ2-7; v_gene: TRBV6-1; d_gene: -; CDR3nt: TGTGCCAGCAGTGAAGGCAGGTCGATCGAGCAGTACTTC; CDR3aa: CASSEGRSIEQYF
abundance: -; j_gene: TRBJ2-3; v_gene: TRBV11-3; d_gene: -; CDR3nt: TGTGCCAGCAGCTCCAACACAGATACGCAGTATTTT; CDR3aa: CASSSNTDTQYF
abundance: few; j_gene: TRBJ1-2; v_gene: TRBV7-2; d_gene: TRBD1; CDR3nt: TGTGCCAGCAGCCCAGACAGGGTAACCTATGGCTACACCTTC; CDR3aa: CASSPDRVTYGYTF
abundance: -; j_gene: TRBJ1-5; v_gene: TRBV7-3; d_gene: TRBD1; CDR3nt: TGTGCCAGCAGCTCCGACAGGGCTCAGCCCCAGCATTTT; CDR3aa: CASSSDRAQPQHF
abundance: -; j_gene: TRBJ2-7; v_gene: TRBV19; d_gene: TRBD1; CDR3nt: TGTGCCAGTAGTGAGGGGCAGGGGGCCTTCTACGAGCAGTACTTC; CDR3aa: CASSEGQGAFYEQYF
abundance: -; j_gene: TRBJ1-2; v_gene: TRBV9; d_gene: -; CDR3nt: TGTGCCAGCAGCTCAGGACAGATCTGGAACTATGGCTACACCTTC; CDR3aa: CASSSGQIWNYGYTF
abundance: -; j_gene: TRBJ2-3; v_gene: TRBV7-9; d_gene: TRBD2; CDR3nt: TGTGCCAGCAGCGCCTACACTAGCGGGAGGGCCGATACGCAGTATTTT; CDR3aa: CASSAYTSGRADTQYF
abundance: -; j_gene: TRBJ1-4; v_gene: TRBV7-2; d_gene: TRBD1; CDR3nt: TGTGCCAGCAGCTTGGACAGGGGGACTAATGAAAAACTGTTTTTT; CDR3aa: CASSLDRGTNEKLFF
abundance: -; j_gene: TRBJ2-7; v_gene: TRBV7-9; d_gene: TRBD2; CDR3nt: TGTGCCAGCAGCACAGCGGGAGGGCCGTTCGAGCAGTACTTC; CDR3aa: CASSTAGGPFEQYF
abundance: -; j_gene: TRBJ2-5; v_gene: TRBV10-3; d_gene: -; CDR3nt: TGTGCCACGTCCCTCCAAGAGACCCAGTACTTC; CDR3aa: CATSLQETQYF
abundance: -; j_gene: TRBJ2-3; v_gene: TRBV4-1; d_gene: -; CDR3nt: TGCGCCAGCAGCCCCCCAACGGGCACAGATACGCAGTATTTT; CDR3aa: CASSPPTGTDTQYF
abundance: -; j_gene: TRBJ1-4; v_gene: TRBV9; d_gene: TRBD1; CDR3nt: TGTGCCAGCAGCGTAGAGGACAGGGGTAATGAAAAACTGTTTTTT; CDR3aa: CASSVEDRGNEKLFF
abundance: -; j_gene: TRBJ1-3; v_gene: TRBV5-8; d_gene: TRBD1; CDR3nt: TGTGCCAGCAGCAGGAGGACAGGGGGCGCTGGAAACACCATATATTTT; CDR3aa: CASSRRTGGAGNTIYF
abundance: once; j_gene: TRBJ1-4; v_gene: TRBV6-5; d_gene: TRBD1; CDR3nt: TGTGCCAGCAGCCGAGACAGGGGAGGGTATGAAAAACTGTTTTTT; CDR3aa: CASSRDRGGYEKLFF
abundance: -; j_gene: TRBJ1-1; v_gene: TRBV29-1; d_gene: TRBD1; CDR3nt: TGCAGCGTTGAACCACAGGGGGGTCTGAACACTGAAGCTTTCTTT; CDR3aa: CSVEPQGGLNTEAFF
abundance: -; j_gene: TRBJ2-7; v_gene: TRBV10-1; d_gene: TRBD1; CDR3nt: TGCGCCAGCAGTGAGACCCCGGGACAGGGGGCCGGAGACTCCTACGAGCAGTACTTC; CDR3aa: CASSETPGQGAGDSYEQYF
abundance: -; j_gene: TRBJ2-7; v_gene: TRBV5-5; d_gene: -; CDR3nt: TGTGCCAGCAGCCAGCGAGTATTCCAGGGAATCTACGAGCAGTACTTC; CDR3aa: CASSQRVFQGIYEQYF
abundance: -; j_gene: TRBJ2-7; v_gene: TRBV28; d_gene: -; CDR3nt: TGTGCCAGCAGTTTAGGTCGGGACATCTCCTACGAGCAGTACTTC; CDR3aa: CASSLGRDISYEQYF
abundance: -; j_gene: TRBJ2-3; v_gene: TRBV6-6; d_gene: TRBD1; CDR3nt: TGTGCCAGCCAGGGGGCGCAAGATACGCAGTATTTT; CDR3aa: CASQGAQDTQYF
abundance: -; j_gene: TRBJ2-7; v_gene: TRBV7-2; d_gene: TRBD2; CDR3nt: TGTGCCAGCAGCTCAATCGCGGGGGGGGAGCAGTACTTC; CDR3aa: CASSSIAGGEQYF
abundance: -; j_gene: TRBJ2-7; v_gene: TRBV18; d_gene: -; CDR3nt: TGTGCCAGCTCACCAAGCGGAGGGGCCTACGAGCAGTACTTC; CDR3aa: CASSPSGGAYEQYF
abundance: -; j_gene: TRBJ1-6; v_gene: TRBV10-2; d_gene: TRBD1; CDR3nt: TGCGCCAGCAGTGAGGACAGGGTCCGATCACCCCTCCACTTT; CDR3aa: CASSEDRVRSPLHF
abundance: -; j_gene: TRBJ1-6; v_gene: TRBV4-1; d_gene: TRBD1; CDR3nt: TGCGCCAGCAGCCAAGTGAAACAGGGGGGGCCACCCCTCCACTTT; CDR3aa: CASSQVKQGGPPLHF
abundance: -; j_gene: TRBJ2-7; v_gene: TRBV19; d_gene: -; CDR3nt: TGTGCCAGTAGTATGAGCTTCCCAAGCTCCTACGAGCAGTACTTC; CDR3aa: CASSMSFPSSYEQYF
abundance: -; j_gene: TRBJ2-2; v_gene: TRBV6-6; d_gene: TRBD2; CDR3nt: TGTGCCAGCATTGATAGCGGGTCGGGCACCGGGGAGCTGTTTTTT; CDR3aa: CASIDSGSGTGELFF
abundance: -; j_gene: TRBJ2-3; v_gene: TRBV19; d_gene: -; CDR3nt: TGTGCCAGTTCCGACGGAAATCGGGCAGATACGCAGTATTTT; CDR3aa: CASSDGNRADTQYF
abundance: -; j_gene: TRBJ1-1; v_gene: TRBV30; d_gene: -; CDR3nt: TGTGTCGGTATGAACACTGAAGCTTTCTTT; CDR3aa: CVGMNTEAFF
abundance: -; j_gene: TRBJ1-5; v_gene: TRBV7-2; d_gene: TRBD1; CDR3nt: TGTGCCAGCAGCGAACGACAGGGGCCCAATCAGCCCCAGCATTTT; CDR3aa: CASSERQGPNQPQHF